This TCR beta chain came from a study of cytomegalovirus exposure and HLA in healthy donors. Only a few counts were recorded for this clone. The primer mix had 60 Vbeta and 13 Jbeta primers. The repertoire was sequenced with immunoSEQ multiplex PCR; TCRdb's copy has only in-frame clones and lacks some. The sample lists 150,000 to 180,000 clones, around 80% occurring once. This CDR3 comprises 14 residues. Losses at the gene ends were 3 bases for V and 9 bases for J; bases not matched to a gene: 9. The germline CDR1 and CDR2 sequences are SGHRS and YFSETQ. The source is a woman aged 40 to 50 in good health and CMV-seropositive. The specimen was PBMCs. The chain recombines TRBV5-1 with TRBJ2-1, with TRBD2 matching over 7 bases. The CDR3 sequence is CASSSGLVPIEQFF. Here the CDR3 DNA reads TGCGCCAGCAGCTCAGGACTAGTTCCCATTGAGCAGTTCTTC.